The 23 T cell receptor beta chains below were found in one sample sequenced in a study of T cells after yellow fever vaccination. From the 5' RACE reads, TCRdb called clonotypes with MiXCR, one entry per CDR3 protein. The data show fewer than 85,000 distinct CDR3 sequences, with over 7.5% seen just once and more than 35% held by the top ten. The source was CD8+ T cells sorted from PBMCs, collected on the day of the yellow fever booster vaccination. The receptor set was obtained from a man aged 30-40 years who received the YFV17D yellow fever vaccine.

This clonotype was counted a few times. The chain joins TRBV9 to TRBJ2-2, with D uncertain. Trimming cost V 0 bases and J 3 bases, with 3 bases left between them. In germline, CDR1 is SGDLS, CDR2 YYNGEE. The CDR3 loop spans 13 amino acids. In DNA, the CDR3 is TGTGCCAGCAGCGTAGACGACACCGGGGAGCTGTTTTTT. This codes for CASSVDDTGELFF.

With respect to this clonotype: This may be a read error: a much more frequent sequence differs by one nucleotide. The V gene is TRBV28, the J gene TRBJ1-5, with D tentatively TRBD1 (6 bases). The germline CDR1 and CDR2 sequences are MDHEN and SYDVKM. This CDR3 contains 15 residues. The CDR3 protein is CDSSTGTLGNQPQHF. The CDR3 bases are TGTGACAGCAGTACTGGGACATTGGGCAATCAGCCCCAGCATTTT.

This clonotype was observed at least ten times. CDR3 region: CASSLMYGGHGELFF. The CDR3 nucleotides are TGTGCCAGCAGTTTAATGTACGGCGGTCACGGGGAGCTGTTTTTT. The J gene is TRBJ2-2, the V gene TRBV6-5; D unresolved. In germline, CDR1 is MNHEY, CDR2 SVGAGI. CDR3 size: 15 residues. The V end was cut by 4 bases, the J end by 7 bases, with 16 bases between.

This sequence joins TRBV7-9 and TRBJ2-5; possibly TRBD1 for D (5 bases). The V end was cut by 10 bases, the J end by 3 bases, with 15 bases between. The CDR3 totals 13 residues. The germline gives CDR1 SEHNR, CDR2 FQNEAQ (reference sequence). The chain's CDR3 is CAILGAAEETQYF. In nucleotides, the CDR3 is TGTGCCATCCTAGGGGCGGCAGAAGAGACCCAGTACTTC. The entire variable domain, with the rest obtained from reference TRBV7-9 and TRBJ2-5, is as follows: DTGVSQNPRHKITKRGQNVTFRCDPISEHNRLYWYRQTLGQGPEFLTYFQNEAQLEKSRLLSDRFSAERPKGSFSTLEIQRTEQGDSAMYLCAILGAAEETQYFGPGTRLLVL.

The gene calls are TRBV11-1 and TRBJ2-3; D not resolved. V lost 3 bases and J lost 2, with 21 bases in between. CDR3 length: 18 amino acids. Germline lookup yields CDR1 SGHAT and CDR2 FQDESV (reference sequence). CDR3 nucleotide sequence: TGTGCCAGCAGCTTCGATTATACAGCACCTCAACCCACAGATACGCAGTATTTT. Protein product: CASSFDYTAPQPTDTQYF.

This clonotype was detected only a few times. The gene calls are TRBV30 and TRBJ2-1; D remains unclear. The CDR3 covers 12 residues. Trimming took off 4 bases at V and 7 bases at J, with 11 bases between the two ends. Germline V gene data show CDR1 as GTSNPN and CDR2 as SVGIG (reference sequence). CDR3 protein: CAWTGPPNEQFF. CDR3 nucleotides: TGTGCCTGGACCGGGCCCCCGAATGAGCAGTTCTTC. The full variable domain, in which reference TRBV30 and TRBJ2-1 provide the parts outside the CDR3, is SQTIHQWPATLVQPVGSPLSLECTVEGTSNPNLYWYRQAAGRGLQLLFYSVGIGQISSEVPQNLSASRPQDRQFILSSKKLLLSDSGFYLCAWTGPPNEQFFGPGTRLTVL.

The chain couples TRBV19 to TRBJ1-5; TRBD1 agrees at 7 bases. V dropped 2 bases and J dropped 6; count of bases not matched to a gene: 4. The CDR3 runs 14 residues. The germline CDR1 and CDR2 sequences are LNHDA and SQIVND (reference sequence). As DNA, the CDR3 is TGTGCCAGTAGTATATGGGAGGGGGCTCAGCCCCAGCATTTT. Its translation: CASSIWEGAQPQHF.

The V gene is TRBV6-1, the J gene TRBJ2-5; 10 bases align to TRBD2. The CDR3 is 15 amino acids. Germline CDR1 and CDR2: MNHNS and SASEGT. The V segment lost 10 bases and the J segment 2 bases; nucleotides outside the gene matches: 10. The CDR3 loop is CATLRLAGSQETQYF. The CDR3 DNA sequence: TGTGCCACACTCAGACTAGCGGGTAGTCAAGAGACCCAGTACTTC.

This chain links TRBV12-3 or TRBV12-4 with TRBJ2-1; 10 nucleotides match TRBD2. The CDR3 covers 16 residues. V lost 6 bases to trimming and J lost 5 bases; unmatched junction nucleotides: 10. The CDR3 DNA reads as TGTGCCAGCAGACCGAATCTAGCGGGAGTGCACAATGAGCAGTTCTTC. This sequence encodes CASRPNLAGVHNEQFF.

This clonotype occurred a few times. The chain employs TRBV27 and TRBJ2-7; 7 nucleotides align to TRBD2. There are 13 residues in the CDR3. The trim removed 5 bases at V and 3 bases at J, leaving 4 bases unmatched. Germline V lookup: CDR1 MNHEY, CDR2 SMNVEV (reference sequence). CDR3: CASSVTGGYEQYF. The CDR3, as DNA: TGTGCCAGCAGTGTCACGGGGGGCTACGAGCAGTACTTC.

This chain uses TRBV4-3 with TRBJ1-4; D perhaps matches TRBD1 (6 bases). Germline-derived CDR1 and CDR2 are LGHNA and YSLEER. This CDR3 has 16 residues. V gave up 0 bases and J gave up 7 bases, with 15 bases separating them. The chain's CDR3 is CASSQDSQGWVEKLFF. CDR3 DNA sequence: TGCGCCAGCAGCCAAGATTCACAGGGTTGGGTTGAAAAACTGTTTTTT.

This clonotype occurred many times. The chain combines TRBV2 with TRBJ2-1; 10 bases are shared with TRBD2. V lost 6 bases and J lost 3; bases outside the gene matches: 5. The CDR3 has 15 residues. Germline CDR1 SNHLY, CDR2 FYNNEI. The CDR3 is CASRPGTSDYNEQFF. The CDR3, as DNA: TGTGCCAGCAGGCCCGGGACTAGCGACTACAATGAGCAGTTCTTC.

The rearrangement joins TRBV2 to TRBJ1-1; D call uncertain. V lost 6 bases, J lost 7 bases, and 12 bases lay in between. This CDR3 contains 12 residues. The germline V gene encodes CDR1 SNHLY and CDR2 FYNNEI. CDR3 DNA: TGTGCCAGCAGCACGGTGGGGTATGAAGCTTTCTTT. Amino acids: CASSTVGYEAFF.

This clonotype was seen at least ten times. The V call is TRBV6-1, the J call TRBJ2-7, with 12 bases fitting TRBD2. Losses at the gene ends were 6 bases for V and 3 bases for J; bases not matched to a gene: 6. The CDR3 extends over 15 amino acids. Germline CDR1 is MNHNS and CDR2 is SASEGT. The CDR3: CASRETSGRLYEQYF. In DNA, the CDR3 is TGTGCCAGCAGGGAGACTAGCGGGAGACTCTACGAGCAGTACTTC.

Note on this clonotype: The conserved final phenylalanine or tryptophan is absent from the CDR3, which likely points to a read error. The CDR3 loop is CASSFQGAMNTEAFY. For the CDR3, the DNA is TGTGCCAGCAGCTTCCAGGGGGCTATGAACACTGAAGCTTTCTAT. The rearrangement uses TRBV7-6 and TRBJ1-1; 8 bases line up with TRBD1. Looked up from germline, CDR1 is SGHVS and CDR2 is FNYEAQ. This CDR3 has 15 amino acids. J lost 0 bases, V lost 3 bases, and 3 bases had no gene match.

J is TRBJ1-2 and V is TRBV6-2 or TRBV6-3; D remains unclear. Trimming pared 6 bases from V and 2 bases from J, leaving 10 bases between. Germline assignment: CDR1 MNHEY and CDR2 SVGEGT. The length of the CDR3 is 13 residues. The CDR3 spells CASRGYTNYGYTF. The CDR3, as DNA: TGTGCCAGCAGGGGATACACGAACTATGGCTACACCTTC.

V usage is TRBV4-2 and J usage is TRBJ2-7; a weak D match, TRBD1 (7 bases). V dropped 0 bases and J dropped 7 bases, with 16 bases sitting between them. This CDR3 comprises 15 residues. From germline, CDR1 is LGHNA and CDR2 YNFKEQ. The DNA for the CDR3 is TGTGCCAGCAGCCAAGAAATTCAGGGGGGTTGGGAGCAGTACTTC. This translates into CASSQEIQGGWEQYF.

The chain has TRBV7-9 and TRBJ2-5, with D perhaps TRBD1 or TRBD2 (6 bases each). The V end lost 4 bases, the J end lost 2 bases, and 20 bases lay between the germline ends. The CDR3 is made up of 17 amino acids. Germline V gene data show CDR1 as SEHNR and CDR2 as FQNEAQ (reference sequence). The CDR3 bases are TGTGCCAGCAGCTCGGCCGGGGGACATGGCCCTCAAGAGACCCAGTACTTC. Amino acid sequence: CASSSAGGHGPQETQYF.

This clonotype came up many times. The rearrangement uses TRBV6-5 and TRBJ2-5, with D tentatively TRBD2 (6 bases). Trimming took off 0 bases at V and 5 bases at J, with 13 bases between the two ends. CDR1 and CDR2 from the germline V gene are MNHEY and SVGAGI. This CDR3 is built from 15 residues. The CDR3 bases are TGTGCCAGCAGTTACTCGTGGGCTAGCGTCGAGACCCAGTACTTC. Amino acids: CASSYSWASVETQYF.

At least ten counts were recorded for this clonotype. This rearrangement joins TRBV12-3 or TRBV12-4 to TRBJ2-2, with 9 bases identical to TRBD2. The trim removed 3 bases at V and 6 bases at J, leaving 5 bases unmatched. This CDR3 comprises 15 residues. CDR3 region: CASSFLAGAAGELFF. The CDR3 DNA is TGTGCCAGCAGTTTCTTAGCGGGAGCAGCCGGGGAGCTGTTTTTT.

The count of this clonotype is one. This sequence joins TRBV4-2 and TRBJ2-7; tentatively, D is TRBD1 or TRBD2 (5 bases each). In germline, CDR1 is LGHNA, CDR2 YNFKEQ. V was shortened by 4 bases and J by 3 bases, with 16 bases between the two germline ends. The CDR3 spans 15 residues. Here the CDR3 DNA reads TGTGCCAGCAGCCCCGGGACGACAGAGCACTACGAGCAGTACTTC. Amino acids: CASSPGTTEHYEQYF.

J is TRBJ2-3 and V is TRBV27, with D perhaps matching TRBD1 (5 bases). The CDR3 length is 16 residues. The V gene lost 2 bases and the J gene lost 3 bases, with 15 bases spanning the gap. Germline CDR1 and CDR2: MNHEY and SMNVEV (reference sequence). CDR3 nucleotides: TGTGCCAGCAGTTTAGTGAAACCCACAGGAACAGATACGCAGTATTTT. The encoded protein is CASSLVKPTGTDTQYF.

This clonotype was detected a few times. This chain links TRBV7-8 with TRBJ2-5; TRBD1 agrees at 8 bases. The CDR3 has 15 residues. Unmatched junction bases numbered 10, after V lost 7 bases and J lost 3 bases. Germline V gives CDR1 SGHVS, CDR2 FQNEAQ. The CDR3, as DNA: TGTGCCAGCACACCCACCGGGACAGGAGAAGAGACCCAGTACTTC. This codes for CASTPTGTGEETQYF.